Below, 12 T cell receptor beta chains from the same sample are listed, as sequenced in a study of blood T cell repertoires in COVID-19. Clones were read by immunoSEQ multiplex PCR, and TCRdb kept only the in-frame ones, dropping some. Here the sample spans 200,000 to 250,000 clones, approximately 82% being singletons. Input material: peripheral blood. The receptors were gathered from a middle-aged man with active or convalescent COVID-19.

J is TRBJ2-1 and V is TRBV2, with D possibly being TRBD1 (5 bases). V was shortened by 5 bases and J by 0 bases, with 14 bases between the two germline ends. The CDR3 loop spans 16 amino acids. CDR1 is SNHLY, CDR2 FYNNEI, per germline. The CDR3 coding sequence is TGTGCCAGCAGTCTCCAGGGCCCCGTCTCCTACAATGAGCAGTTCTTC. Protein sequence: CASSLQGPVSYNEQFF. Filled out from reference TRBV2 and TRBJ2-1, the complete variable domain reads EPEVTQTPSHQVTQMGQEVILRCVPISNHLYFYWYRQILGQKVEFLVSFYNNEISEKSEIFDDQFSVERPDGSNFTLKIRSTKLEDSAMYFCASSLQGPVSYNEQFFGPGTRLTVL.

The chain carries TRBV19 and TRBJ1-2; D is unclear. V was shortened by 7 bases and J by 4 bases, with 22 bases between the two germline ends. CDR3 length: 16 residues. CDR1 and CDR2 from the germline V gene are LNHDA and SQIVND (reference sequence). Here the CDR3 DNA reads TGTGCCAGTACCCCCGGGCGGGGTCCGGGGAGCTATGGCTACACCTTC. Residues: CASTPGRGPGSYGYTF.

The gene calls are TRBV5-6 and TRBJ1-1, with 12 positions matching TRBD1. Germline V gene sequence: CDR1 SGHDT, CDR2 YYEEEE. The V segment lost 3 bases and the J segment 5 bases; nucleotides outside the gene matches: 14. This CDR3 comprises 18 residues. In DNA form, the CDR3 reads TGTGCCAGCAGCTCGCTGTTCGGGACAGGGGGCGTATGGACTGAAGCTTTCTTT. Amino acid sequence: CASSSLFGTGGVWTEAFF. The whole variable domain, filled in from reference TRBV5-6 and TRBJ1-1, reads DAGVTQSPTHLIKTRGQQVTLRCSPKSGHDTVSWYQQALGQGPQFIFQYYEEEERQRGNFPDRFSGHQFPNYSSELNVNALLLGDSALYLCASSSLFGTGGVWTEAFFGQGTRLTVV.

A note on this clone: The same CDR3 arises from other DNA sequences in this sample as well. The CDR3 spells CASSQDRDTQYF. The CDR3 nucleotides read TGTGCCAGCAGCCAAGATCGGGATACGCAGTATTTT. The chain carries TRBV3-1 (or the pseudogene TRBV3-2) and TRBJ2-3; D is unclear. The CDR3 has 12 amino acids. V was shortened by 0 bases and J by 6 bases, with 4 bases between the two germline ends. The germline CDR1 and CDR2 sequences are LGHDT and YNNKEL (reference sequence).

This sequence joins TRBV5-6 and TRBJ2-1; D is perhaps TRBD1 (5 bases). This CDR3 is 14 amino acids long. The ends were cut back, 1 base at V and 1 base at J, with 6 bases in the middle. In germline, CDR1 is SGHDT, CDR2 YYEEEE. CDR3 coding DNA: TGTGCCAGCAGCTTGAGGACATCCTACAATGAGCAGTTCTTC. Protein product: CASSLRTSYNEQFF.

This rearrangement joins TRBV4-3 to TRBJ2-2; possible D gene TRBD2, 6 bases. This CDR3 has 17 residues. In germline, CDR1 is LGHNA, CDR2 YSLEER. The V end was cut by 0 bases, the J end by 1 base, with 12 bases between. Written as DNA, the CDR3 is TGCGCCAGCAGCCAAGACTTCGGGACTCTGAACACCGGGGAGCTGTTTTTT. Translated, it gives CASSQDFGTLNTGELFF.

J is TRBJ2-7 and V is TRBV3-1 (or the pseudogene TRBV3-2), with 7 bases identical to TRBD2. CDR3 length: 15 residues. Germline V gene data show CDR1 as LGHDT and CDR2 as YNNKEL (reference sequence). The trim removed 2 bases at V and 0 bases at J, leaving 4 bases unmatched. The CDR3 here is CASSQTSDPSYEQYV. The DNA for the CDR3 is TGTGCCAGCAGCCAAACTAGCGATCCCTCCTACGAGCAGTACGTC.

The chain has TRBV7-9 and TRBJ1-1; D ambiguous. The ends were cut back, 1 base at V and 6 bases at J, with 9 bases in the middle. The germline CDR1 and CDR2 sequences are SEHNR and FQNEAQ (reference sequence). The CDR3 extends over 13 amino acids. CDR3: CASSLDNYSEAFF. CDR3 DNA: TGTGCCAGCAGCTTAGACAACTACTCTGAAGCTTTCTTT.

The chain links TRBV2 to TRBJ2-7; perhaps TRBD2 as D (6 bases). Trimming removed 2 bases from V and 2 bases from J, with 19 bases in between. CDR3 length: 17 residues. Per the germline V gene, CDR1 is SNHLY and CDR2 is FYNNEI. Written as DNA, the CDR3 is TGTGCCAGCAGTGAATCGTTGATTGCGGGGTCTGCCTACGAGCAGTACTTC. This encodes CASSESLIAGSAYEQYF.

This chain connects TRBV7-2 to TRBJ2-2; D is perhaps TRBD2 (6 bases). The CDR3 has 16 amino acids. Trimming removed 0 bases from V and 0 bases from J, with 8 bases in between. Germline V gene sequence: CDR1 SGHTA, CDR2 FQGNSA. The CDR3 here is CASSLAGGSNTGELFF. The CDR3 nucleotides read TGTGCCAGCAGCTTAGCGGGAGGATCGAACACCGGGGAGCTGTTTTTT.

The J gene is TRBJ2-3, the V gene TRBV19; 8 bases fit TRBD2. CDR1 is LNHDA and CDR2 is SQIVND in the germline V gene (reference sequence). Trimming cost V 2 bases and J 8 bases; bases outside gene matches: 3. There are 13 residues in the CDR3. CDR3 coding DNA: TGTGCCAGTAGTATACGGGAGGGGGGTACGCAGTATTTT. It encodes CASSIREGGTQYF.

In DNA, the CDR3 is TGTGCCAGCAGTTCCCTCAAGAGAGATAATTCACCCCTCCACTTT. Protein sequence: CASSSLKRDNSPLHF. The chain employs TRBV28 and TRBJ1-6, with D uncertain. This CDR3 spans 15 amino acids. Trimming took off 4 bases at V and 5 bases at J, with 12 bases between the two ends. Germline V CDR1 and CDR2: MDHEN, SYDVKM.